This entry lists 23 T cell receptor beta chains sequenced from one sample in a study of blood T cell repertoires in COVID-19. Sequenced by immunoSEQ multiplex PCR; TCRdb stores in-frame clones only, minus some. Of roughly 390,000 clones in the sample, 70% to 90% were seen once. Sequencing input: peripheral blood. The receptors were sampled from a woman between 25 and 40 years old with COVID-19, enrolled during active disease.

The chain has TRBV14 and TRBJ1-5, with TRBD1 as a possible D gene (6 bases). This CDR3 region has 14 residues. V lost 1 base and J lost 7, with 11 bases in between. Per germline, CDR1 SGHDN and CDR2 FVKESK. In DNA form, the CDR3 reads TGTGCCAGCAGCCAAGTGGGGGCTGGGCAGCCCCAGCATTTT. This translates into CASSQVGAGQPQHF.

The rearrangement joins TRBV5-1 to TRBJ1-1, with 10 bases aligning to TRBD1. Looked up from germline, CDR1 is SGHRS and CDR2 is YFSETQ. The CDR3 consists of 13 residues. The V gene end was trimmed by 3 bases and the J gene end by 12 bases; junction bases not matched to a gene: 8. CDR3 nucleotides: TGCGCCAGCAGCTCGCTTGGGACAGGGGCTACTTTCTTT. The encoded protein is CASSSLGTGATFF.

The genes are TRBV12-5 and TRBJ2-1, with 7 positions matching TRBD2. CDR1 and CDR2 (germline): LGHNT, FRNRAP. This CDR3 has 17 amino acids. V was pared by 2 bases and J by 1 base, with 8 bases of the junction left unmatched. The CDR3 is CASGLNTGLGSYNEQFF. The CDR3, as DNA: TGTGCTAGTGGTTTGAATACTGGACTAGGGTCCTACAATGAGCAGTTCTTC.

The chain is built from TRBV5-8 and TRBJ2-1; D is perhaps TRBD2 (6 bases). The CDR3 consists of 17 residues. V was trimmed by 0 bases and J by 9 bases, leaving 22 bases between them. Germline-derived CDR1 and CDR2 are SGHTS and YDEGEE. CDR3 residues: CASSLEEERHGGVEQFF. CDR3 nucleotide sequence: TGTGCCAGCAGCTTGGAGGAGGAGCGGCACGGCGGGGTTGAGCAGTTCTTC. The variable domain in full, with the rest retrieved from reference TRBV5-8 and TRBJ2-1, is EAGVTQSPTHLIKTRGQQATLRCSPISGHTSVYWYQQALGLGLQFLLWYDEGEERNRGNFPPRFSGRQFPNYSSELNVNALELEDSALYLCASSLEEERHGGVEQFFGPGTRLTVL.

CDR3 in amino acids: CASSEWGGIEQYF. In nucleotides, the CDR3 is TGTGCCAGCAGTGAATGGGGCGGGATCGAGCAGTACTTC. The chain couples TRBV25-1 to TRBJ2-7, with a weak D call TRBD2 (6 bases). The CDR3 loop spans 13 amino acids. Trimming left V 1 base short and J 6 bases short, with 10 bases between. Germline V gene lookup returns CDR1 MGHDK and CDR2 SYGVNS.

The genes are TRBV28 and TRBJ1-4; TRBD1 matches 7 bases. CDR3 length equals 14 residues. Trimming removed 5 bases from V and 7 bases from J; junction bases left unmatched: 7. Germline V lookup: CDR1 MDHEN, CDR2 SYDVKM. The CDR3 region is CASSLSQGLEKLFF. The CDR3 coding sequence is TGTGCCAGCAGTCTATCACAGGGGCTTGAAAAACTGTTTTTT.

The chain has TRBV7-2 and TRBJ2-5; tentative D call: TRBD1 (6 bases). Trimming took 3 bases from V and 3 from J, leaving 11 bases between them. The V gene's germline CDR1 is SGHTA and CDR2 FQGNSA. The CDR3 runs to 14 residues. DNA for the CDR3: TGTGCCAGCAGCTTCGAACAGGGTGAAGAGACCCAGTACTTC. It codes for CASSFEQGEETQYF.

The CDR3 reads CASSLILAAHEQYF. CDR3 DNA sequence: TGTGCCAGCAGCTTGATTCTAGCGGCCCACGAGCAGTACTTC. V gene TRBV5-6 combines with J gene TRBJ2-7; 7 bases match TRBD2. This CDR3 is built from 14 residues. The trim removed 1 base at V and 5 bases at J, leaving 6 bases unmatched. Germline V gives CDR1 SGHDT, CDR2 YYEEEE.

This chain uses TRBV7-2 with TRBJ2-1, with D uncertain. Between the trimmed V and J ends, which lost 5 bases and 0 bases, there was a span of 5 bases. The CDR3 extends over 13 amino acids. Germline CDR1 is SGHTA and CDR2 is FQGNSA. For the CDR3, the DNA is TGTGCCAGCAGCCCGTTCTCCTACAATGAGCAGTTCTTC. This codes for CASSPFSYNEQFF. Filled out from reference TRBV7-2 and TRBJ2-1, the complete variable domain reads GAGVSQSPSNKVTEKGKDVELRCDPISGHTALYWYRQSLGQGLEFLIYFQGNSAPDKSGLPSDRFSAERTGGSVSTLTIQRTQQEDSAVYLCASSPFSYNEQFFGPGTRLTVL.

This chain connects TRBV18 to TRBJ2-5; TRBD2 agrees at 8 bases. Germline V lookup: CDR1 KGHSH, CDR2 LQKENI. The CDR3 runs 15 residues. V shed 0 bases, J shed 4 bases, and the junction held 4 bases outside the gene matches. The CDR3 loop is CASSPPSAGGETQYF. CDR3 DNA sequence: TGTGCCAGCTCACCACCCAGTGCGGGGGGAGAGACCCAGTACTTC.

The rearrangement uses TRBV6-2 or TRBV6-3 and TRBJ1-4, with TRBD1 as a possible D gene (5 bases). V was shortened by 3 bases and J by 5 bases, with 13 bases between the two germline ends. The CDR3 is 15 residues long. Germline CDR1 MNHEY, CDR2 SVGEGT. The CDR3 DNA follows: TGTGCCAGCAGTTATCGGGCAGGACAAAATGAAAAACTGTTTTTT. Amino acids: CASSYRAGQNEKLFF.

The chain uses TRBV15 and TRBJ2-3; D remains ambiguous. From germline, CDR1 is LNHNV and CDR2 YYDKDF (reference sequence). V lost 5 bases and J lost 2, with 11 bases in between. The CDR3 has 14 amino acids. CDR3 protein: CATSFARITDTQYF. Here the CDR3 DNA reads TGTGCCACCAGCTTTGCTAGAATCACAGATACGCAGTATTTT. Combining the CDR3 with reference TRBV15 and TRBJ2-3 gives the whole variable domain DAMVIQNPRYQVTQFGKPVTLSCSQTLNHNVMYWYQQKSSQAPKLLFHYYDKDFNNEADTPDNFQSRRPNTSFCFLDIRSPGLGDTAMYLCATSFARITDTQYFGPGTRLTVL.

CDR3 in amino acids: CAWSGRGDEQFF. In DNA form, the CDR3 reads TGTGCCTGGAGTGGCAGGGGCGATGAGCAGTTCTTC. The V gene is TRBV30, the J gene TRBJ2-1, with D perhaps matching TRBD1 (6 bases). V shed 1 base and J shed 8 bases, with 9 bases lying between them. The CDR3 is 12 residues long. From germline, CDR1 is GTSNPN and CDR2 SVGIG (reference sequence).

The CDR3 DNA is TGTGCCAGCTCAAAGAGGGCAGACCCCTACAATGAGCAGTTCTTC. This sequence encodes CASSKRADPYNEQFF. The chain carries TRBV6-4 and TRBJ2-1; tentative D call: TRBD2 (5 bases). This CDR3 region has 15 residues. From germline, CDR1 is MRHNA and CDR2 SNTAGT. The ends were cut back, 8 bases at V and 2 bases at J, with 16 bases in the middle.

The chain recombines TRBV9 with TRBJ2-1, with D perhaps TRBD1 (5 bases). V lost 0 bases and J lost 6, with 13 bases in between. CDR1 and CDR2 from the germline V gene are SGDLS and YYNGEE. This CDR3 is built from 15 residues. CDR3 residues: CASSVAGASRNEQFF. The DNA for the CDR3 is TGTGCCAGCAGCGTAGCTGGGGCTAGTCGCAATGAGCAGTTCTTC.

This clone was detected ten times or more. The chain carries TRBV6-1 and TRBJ2-7, with a tentative D call TRBD1 (5 bases). Trimming pared 2 bases from V and 0 bases from J, leaving 11 bases between. CDR1 and CDR2 from the germline V gene are MNHNS and SASEGT. The CDR3 extends over 15 amino acids. CDR3 coding DNA: TGTGCCAGCAGTGAAAAGACAGACTCCTCCTACGAGCAGTACTTC. Residues: CASSEKTDSSYEQYF.

V is TRBV6-2 or TRBV6-3 and J is TRBJ2-1; the match to TRBD2 covers 7 bases. The germline V gene encodes CDR1 MNHEY and CDR2 SVGEGT. CDR3 size: 13 residues. After removal of 3 bases from V and 5 bases from J, the junction contained 1 base not matched to a gene. CDR3 residues: CASSYAGDNEQFF. In DNA form, the CDR3 reads TGTGCCAGCAGTTATGCGGGAGACAATGAGCAGTTCTTC.

The chain uses TRBV27 and TRBJ2-1; tentative D call: TRBD2 (6 bases). The CDR3 is made up of 13 amino acids. V lost 8 bases and J 8 bases, leaving 16 bases between the germline ends. Germline V gene data show CDR1 as MNHEY and CDR2 as SMNVEV (reference sequence). The CDR3 region is CASCGGARDEQFF. DNA for the CDR3: TGTGCCAGCTGCGGAGGGGCCAGGGATGAGCAGTTCTTC.

The chain carries TRBV6-5 and TRBJ2-1, with a tentative D call TRBD2 (5 bases). The germline CDR1 and CDR2 sequences are MNHEY and SVGAGI. CDR3 length equals 16 residues. V was cut by 2 bases and J by 5 bases, with 16 bases left in between. The CDR3 loop is CASSYIGRGMDNEQFF. The CDR3 nucleotides read TGTGCCAGCAGTTACATTGGGAGAGGGATGGACAATGAGCAGTTCTTC.

CDR3: CASRLVPGELFF. CDR3 coding DNA: TGTGCCAGCAGACTAGTTCCCGGGGAGCTGTTTTTT. The V gene is TRBV25-1, the J gene TRBJ2-2, with a tentative D call TRBD2 (5 bases). Germline-derived CDR1 and CDR2 are MGHDK and SYGVNS. Trimming stripped 6 bases from V and 6 bases from J, with 8 bases between. This CDR3 spans 12 amino acids.

With respect to this clone: The sample has other DNA sequences that encode this CDR3 too. The rearrangement joins TRBV5-1 to TRBJ1-4; 7 bases are a match to TRBD1. After removal of 0 bases from V and 8 bases from J, the junction contained 1 base not matched to a gene. Germline V gives CDR1 SGHRS, CDR2 YFSETQ. The CDR3 totals 13 residues. The CDR3 sequence is CASSLGQGEKLFF. The CDR3 region has the DNA TGCGCCAGCAGCTTGGGACAGGGCGAAAAACTGTTTTTT.

The J gene is TRBJ2-7, the V gene TRBV15, with 7 bases aligning to TRBD1. CDR3 size: 15 residues. The germline CDR1 and CDR2 sequences are LNHNV and YYDKDF (reference sequence). Trimming took 0 bases from V and 5 from J; bases not matched to a gene: 7. The CDR3 protein is CATSRERQGADEQYF. CDR3 in DNA: TGTGCCACCAGCAGAGAAAGACAGGGAGCCGACGAGCAGTACTTC.

This clone was seen only a few times. The V call is TRBV24-1, the J call TRBJ2-1, with 14 bases lining up with TRBD2. Unmatched junction bases numbered 12, after V lost 4 bases and J lost 8 bases. This CDR3 comprises 18 residues. Germline V gene sequence: CDR1 KGHDR, CDR2 SFDVKD. The CDR3 reads CATSEERLAGGGLHEQFF. CDR3 nucleotides: TGTGCCACCAGTGAAGAAAGACTAGCGGGAGGGGGACTCCATGAGCAGTTCTTC.